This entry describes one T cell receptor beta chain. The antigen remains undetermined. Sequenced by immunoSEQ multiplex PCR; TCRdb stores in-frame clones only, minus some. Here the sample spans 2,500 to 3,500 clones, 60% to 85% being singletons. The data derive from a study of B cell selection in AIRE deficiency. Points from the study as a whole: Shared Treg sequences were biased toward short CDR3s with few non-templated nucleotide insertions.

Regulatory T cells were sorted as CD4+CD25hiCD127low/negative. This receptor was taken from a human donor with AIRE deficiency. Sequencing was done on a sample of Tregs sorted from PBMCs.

CDR3: CASSQGLAGYTDTQYF. CDR3 DNA sequence: TGCGCCAGCAGCCAAGGACTAGCGGGTTACACAGATACGCAGTATTTT. The V call is TRBV4-3, the J call TRBJ2-3; 10 positions match TRBD2. Germline lookup yields CDR1 LGHNA and CDR2 YSLEER. V shed 1 base, J shed 2 bases, and the junction held 3 bases outside the gene matches. The CDR3 is 16 amino acids.